Listed below are T cell receptor beta chains from one sample, sequenced in a study of blood T cell repertoires in COVID-19. The method was immunoSEQ multiplex PCR; TCRdb's version includes in-frame clones alone and lacks a portion of them. The repertoire holds some 130,000 clones, with 90% as singletons. Material: peripheral blood. These receptors all stem from a man in his forties or fifties with active COVID-19. CDR3s include the opening cysteine and the closing phenylalanine or tryptophan. D genes are given only for firm matches. A row's size may be missing; if present it is once, few, many or a size class.

j_gene: TRBJ2-3
d_gene: -
v_gene: TRBV11-2
abundance: few
CDR3aa: CASTESTFTVDTQYF
CDR3nt: TGTGCCAGCACCGAATCCACCTTTACTGTCGATACGCAGTATTTT

j_gene: TRBJ2-3
d_gene: -
v_gene: TRBV7-9
abundance: -
CDR3aa: CASSLEQSLDTQYF
CDR3nt: TGTGCCAGCAGCTTGGAGCAGAGCCTAGATACGCAGTATTTT

j_gene: TRBJ1-2
d_gene: TRBD1
v_gene: TRBV19
abundance: -
CDR3aa: CASTPDRGYGYTF
CDR3nt: TGTGCCAGTACCCCGGACAGGGGCTATGGCTACACCTTC

j_gene: TRBJ1-5
d_gene: -
v_gene: TRBV30
abundance: -
CDR3aa: CAWSWEGSGQPQHF
CDR3nt: TGTGCCTGGAGCTGGGAGGGAAGCGGTCAGCCCCAGCATTTT

j_gene: TRBJ1-1
d_gene: -
v_gene: TRBV5-4
abundance: -
CDR3aa: CASSWGQRNTEAFF
CDR3nt: TGTGCCAGCAGCTGGGGGCAAAGGAACACTGAAGCTTTCTTT

j_gene: TRBJ2-3
d_gene: TRBD2
v_gene: TRBV5-1
abundance: -
CDR3aa: CASSFLAGVSTDTQYF
CDR3nt: TGCGCCAGCAGCTTCCTTGCGGGAGTAAGCACAGATACGCAGTATTTT

j_gene: TRBJ2-5
d_gene: TRBD1
v_gene: TRBV29-1
abundance: -
CDR3aa: CSVEQGQGERETQYF
CDR3nt: TGCAGCGTTGAACAGGGACAGGGAGAACGGGAGACCCAGTACTTC

j_gene: TRBJ1-5
d_gene: -
v_gene: TRBV2
abundance: -
CDR3aa: CASSRRGIDQPQHF
CDR3nt: TGTGCCAGCAGTCGCAGGGGAATCGATCAGCCCCAGCATTTT

j_gene: TRBJ1-1
d_gene: -
v_gene: TRBV29-1
abundance: -
CDR3aa: CSAALQGETTEAFF
CDR3nt: TGCAGCGCCGCCTTACAGGGAGAGACCACTGAAGCTTTCTTT

j_gene: TRBJ2-1
d_gene: TRBD2
v_gene: TRBV10-1
abundance: -
CDR3aa: CASSEAGTSVVNEQFF
CDR3nt: TGCGCCAGCAGTGAGGCTGGGACTAGCGTGGTGAATGAGCAGTTCTTC

j_gene: TRBJ1-2
d_gene: -
v_gene: TRBV5-4
abundance: -
CDR3aa: CATEAQGYGYTF
CDR3nt: TGTGCCACCGAGGCTCAGGGCTATGGCTACACCTTC

j_gene: TRBJ1-5
d_gene: -
v_gene: TRBV19
abundance: -
CDR3aa: CASSWGFGTNNQPQHF
CDR3nt: TGTGCCAGTAGCTGGGGTTTTGGGACTAACAATCAGCCCCAGCATTTT

j_gene: TRBJ2-1
d_gene: TRBD1
v_gene: TRBV11-2
abundance: -
CDR3aa: CASSRDRASYNEQFF
CDR3nt: TGTGCCAGCAGCCGGGACAGGGCGAGCTACAATGAGCAGTTCTTC

j_gene: TRBJ2-7
d_gene: -
v_gene: TRBV19
abundance: -
CDR3aa: CASSLAGTFTSYEQYF
CDR3nt: TGTGCCAGTAGTTTAGCCGGGACTTTCACTTCCTACGAGCAGTACTTC

j_gene: TRBJ1-3
d_gene: -
v_gene: TRBV4-1
abundance: -
CDR3aa: CASSQDGRGRSGNTIYF
CDR3nt: TGCGCCAGCAGCCAAGATGGGAGAGGGAGATCTGGAAACACCATATATTTT

j_gene: TRBJ2-2
d_gene: -
v_gene: TRBV6-5
abundance: -
CDR3aa: CASSSKGGGITGELFF
CDR3nt: TGTGCCAGCAGTTCGAAGGGGGGAGGGATCACCGGGGAGCTGTTTTTT

j_gene: TRBJ1-1
d_gene: -
v_gene: TRBV6-5
abundance: -
CDR3aa: CASGATVMNTEAFF
CDR3nt: TGTGCCAGCGGGGCGACAGTCATGAACACTGAAGCTTTCTTT

j_gene: TRBJ2-1
d_gene: -
v_gene: TRBV7-2
abundance: -
CDR3aa: CASSPRAGFPYSEQFF
CDR3nt: TGTGCCAGCAGCCCGAGGGCGGGGTTCCCCTACAGTGAGCAGTTCTTC

j_gene: TRBJ2-5
d_gene: -
v_gene: TRBV6-5
abundance: -
CDR3aa: CASRALWGEETQYF
CDR3nt: TGTGCCAGCAGAGCCTTGTGGGGCGAGGAGACCCAGTACTTC

j_gene: TRBJ1-4
d_gene: -
v_gene: TRBV12-2
abundance: -
CDR3aa: CASRFGIRTPNPATNEKLFF
CDR3nt: TGTGCAAGTCGCTTTGGTATCAGGACTCCAAACCCCGCAACTAATGAAAAACTGTTTTTT

j_gene: TRBJ1-2
d_gene: -
v_gene: TRBV24-1
abundance: -
CDR3aa: CATSDFETGDSAYGYTF
CDR3nt: TGTGCCACCAGTGATTTCGAGACAGGTGACTCGGCCTATGGCTACACCTTC

j_gene: TRBJ2-1
d_gene: TRBD1
v_gene: TRBV18
abundance: -
CDR3aa: CASSPRGQPRSYNEQFF
CDR3nt: TGTGCCAGCTCACCCCGGGGACAGCCCCGATCCTACAATGAGCAGTTCTTC

j_gene: TRBJ2-3
d_gene: TRBD1
v_gene: TRBV5-1
abundance: -
CDR3aa: CASSRQGENTQYF
CDR3nt: TGCGCCAGCAGCAGACAGGGTGAAAATACGCAGTATTTT

j_gene: TRBJ2-1
d_gene: TRBD1
v_gene: TRBV6-2/TRBV6-3
abundance: -
CDR3aa: CASSYSRGRHNEQFF
CDR3nt: TGTGCCAGCAGTTACTCGAGGGGGCGACACAATGAGCAGTTCTTC

j_gene: TRBJ2-7
d_gene: -
v_gene: TRBV18
abundance: once
CDR3aa: CASSPGLKDEQYF
CDR3nt: TGTGCCAGCTCACCCGGACTTAAGGACGAGCAGTACTTC

j_gene: TRBJ2-1
d_gene: TRBD2
v_gene: TRBV4-2
abundance: once
CDR3aa: CASSQQTGTSGRASSYNEQFF
CDR3nt: TGTGCCAGCAGCCAGCAGACCGGGACTAGCGGGAGGGCCAGCTCCTACAATGAGCAGTTCTTC

j_gene: TRBJ1-5
d_gene: -
v_gene: TRBV15
abundance: -
CDR3aa: CATSSRQGNQPQHF
CDR3nt: TGTGCCACCAGCAGTCGGCAGGGAAATCAGCCCCAGCATTTT

j_gene: TRBJ1-5
d_gene: TRBD1
v_gene: TRBV4-1
abundance: -
CDR3aa: CASSQTGTGSRQPQHF
CDR3nt: TGCGCCAGCAGCCAAACCGGGACAGGGAGTAGGCAGCCCCAGCATTTT

j_gene: TRBJ2-6
d_gene: -
v_gene: TRBV3-1/TRBV3-2
abundance: -
CDR3aa: CASSQDLWATGANVLTF
CDR3nt: TGTGCCAGCAGCCAAGATTTATGGGCTACTGGGGCCAACGTCCTGACTTTC

j_gene: TRBJ2-3
d_gene: -
v_gene: TRBV11-2
abundance: -
CDR3aa: CASSLVGPILTDTQYF
CDR3nt: TGTGCCAGCAGCTTAGTTGGGCCGATCCTCACAGATACGCAGTATTTT

j_gene: TRBJ2-4
d_gene: -
v_gene: TRBV6-1
abundance: -
CDR3aa: CASSEAQGLAKNIQYF
CDR3nt: TGTGCCAGCAGTGAAGCTCAAGGACTAGCCAAAAACATTCAGTACTTC

j_gene: TRBJ2-3
d_gene: TRBD2
v_gene: TRBV5-8
abundance: few
CDR3aa: CASSSPGTSGGSSDTQYF
CDR3nt: TGTGCCAGCAGCTCTCCCGGGACTAGCGGGGGGTCATCAGATACGCAGTATTTT

j_gene: TRBJ1-6
d_gene: -
v_gene: TRBV14
abundance: -
CDR3aa: CASSGRAIESPLHF
CDR3nt: TGTGCCAGCAGCGGGAGGGCTATTGAATCACCCCTCCACTTT

j_gene: TRBJ2-3
d_gene: TRBD2
v_gene: TRBV27
abundance: few
CDR3aa: CASSSRREGTDTQYF
CDR3nt: TGTGCCAGCAGTTCTCGCCGGGAGGGCACAGATACGCAGTATTTT

j_gene: TRBJ2-7
d_gene: TRBD1
v_gene: TRBV7-9
abundance: -
CDR3aa: CASSSRTGTLEQYF
CDR3nt: TGTGCCAGCAGCTCCCGGACAGGGACGCTCGAGCAGTACTTC

j_gene: TRBJ1-2
d_gene: -
v_gene: TRBV5-4
abundance: once
CDR3aa: CASSLQTGYGYTF
CDR3nt: TGTGCCAGCAGCTTGCAGACAGGCTATGGCTACACCTTC

j_gene: TRBJ1-2
d_gene: -
v_gene: TRBV19
abundance: -
CDR3aa: CASRPQGLNGYTF
CDR3nt: TGTGCCAGTAGACCCCAAGGACTGAATGGCTACACCTTC

j_gene: TRBJ2-1
d_gene: TRBD1
v_gene: TRBV12-5
abundance: once
CDR3aa: CASGPTGGNEQFF
CDR3nt: TGTGCTAGTGGTCCGACAGGGGGCAATGAGCAGTTCTTC

j_gene: TRBJ2-1
d_gene: TRBD1
v_gene: TRBV4-2
abundance: -
CDR3aa: CASSHTGENEQFF
CDR3nt: TGTGCCAGCAGCCATACAGGGGAAAATGAGCAGTTCTTC

j_gene: TRBJ1-1
d_gene: TRBD1
v_gene: TRBV7-2
abundance: -
CDR3aa: CASSLWTGNTEAFF
CDR3nt: TGTGCCAGCAGCCTTTGGACAGGGAACACTGAAGCTTTCTTT

j_gene: TRBJ2-2
d_gene: TRBD2
v_gene: TRBV2
abundance: -
CDR3aa: CASSEAPRIAGNTGELFF
CDR3nt: TGTGCCAGCAGTGAAGCCCCCCGAATAGCGGGAAACACCGGGGAGCTGTTTTTT

j_gene: TRBJ1-1
d_gene: -
v_gene: TRBV3-1/TRBV3-2
abundance: -
CDR3aa: CASSPGQLNTEAFF
CDR3nt: TGTGCCAGCAGCCCTGGACAGCTCAACACTGAAGCTTTCTTT

j_gene: TRBJ2-2
d_gene: -
v_gene: TRBV12-3/TRBV12-4
abundance: few
CDR3aa: CASSLELWGELFF
CDR3nt: TGTGCCAGCAGTTTAGAGCTTTGGGGGGAGCTGTTTTTT

j_gene: TRBJ2-1
d_gene: TRBD1
v_gene: TRBV7-9
abundance: -
CDR3aa: CASSPILGTGVYNEQFF
CDR3nt: TGTGCCAGCAGCCCCATATTGGGGACAGGGGTTTACAATGAGCAGTTCTTC

j_gene: TRBJ1-1
d_gene: TRBD1
v_gene: TRBV5-1
abundance: -
CDR3aa: CASSLATGAGAEAFF
CDR3nt: TGCGCCAGCAGCTTGGCTACAGGGGCAGGGGCTGAAGCTTTCTTT

j_gene: TRBJ2-3
d_gene: TRBD1
v_gene: TRBV5-1
abundance: -
CDR3aa: CASSTGQASTDTQYF
CDR3nt: TGCGCCAGCAGCACCGGACAGGCTAGCACAGATACGCAGTATTTT

j_gene: TRBJ2-7
d_gene: -
v_gene: TRBV4-2
abundance: few
CDR3aa: CASSQEHTYEQYF
CDR3nt: TGTGCCAGCAGCCAAGAACACACCTACGAGCAGTACTTC

j_gene: TRBJ1-2
d_gene: TRBD1
v_gene: TRBV7-3
abundance: -
CDR3aa: CASSPGTGEGYTF
CDR3nt: TGTGCCAGCAGCCCAGGGACAGGGGAAGGCTACACCTTC

j_gene: TRBJ2-7
d_gene: TRBD1
v_gene: TRBV29-1
abundance: -
CDR3aa: CSVAGQGSSPWYF
CDR3nt: TGCAGCGTTGCGGGACAGGGGAGCAGCCCGTGGTACTTC

j_gene: TRBJ2-5
d_gene: TRBD2
v_gene: TRBV10-3
abundance: -
CDR3aa: CAISSGRQETQYF
CDR3nt: TGTGCCATCAGTAGCGGGAGGCAAGAGACCCAGTACTTC

j_gene: TRBJ1-1
d_gene: -
v_gene: TRBV28
abundance: -
CDR3aa: CASSRPGVVAEAFF
CDR3nt: TGTGCCAGCAGTCGTCCGGGGGTTGTAGCTGAAGCTTTCTTT

j_gene: TRBJ2-1
d_gene: TRBD2
v_gene: TRBV11-3
abundance: -
CDR3aa: CASSLGVAGGLFF
CDR3nt: TGTGCCAGCAGCTTAGGGGTAGCGGGAGGGCTTTTCTTC

j_gene: TRBJ2-6
d_gene: -
v_gene: TRBV5-8
abundance: -
CDR3aa: CASSLFPGGASGANVLTF
CDR3nt: TGTGCCAGCAGCCTATTTCCGGGGGGCGCTTCTGGGGCCAACGTCCTGACTTTC

j_gene: TRBJ2-5
d_gene: -
v_gene: TRBV24-1
abundance: -
CDR3aa: CATSDPQEGQETQYF
CDR3nt: TGTGCCACCAGTGATCCGCAGGAGGGGCAAGAGACCCAGTACTTC

j_gene: TRBJ1-2
d_gene: TRBD1
v_gene: TRBV6-4
abundance: -
CDR3aa: CASSAGTGGFGYTF
CDR3nt: TGTGCCAGCAGTGCCGGGACAGGGGGCTTTGGCTACACCTTC

j_gene: TRBJ2-1
d_gene: TRBD2
v_gene: TRBV7-2
abundance: -
CDR3aa: CASSSTRTSGGNEQFF
CDR3nt: TGTGCCAGCAGCTCCACAAGGACTAGCGGCGGCAATGAGCAGTTCTTC